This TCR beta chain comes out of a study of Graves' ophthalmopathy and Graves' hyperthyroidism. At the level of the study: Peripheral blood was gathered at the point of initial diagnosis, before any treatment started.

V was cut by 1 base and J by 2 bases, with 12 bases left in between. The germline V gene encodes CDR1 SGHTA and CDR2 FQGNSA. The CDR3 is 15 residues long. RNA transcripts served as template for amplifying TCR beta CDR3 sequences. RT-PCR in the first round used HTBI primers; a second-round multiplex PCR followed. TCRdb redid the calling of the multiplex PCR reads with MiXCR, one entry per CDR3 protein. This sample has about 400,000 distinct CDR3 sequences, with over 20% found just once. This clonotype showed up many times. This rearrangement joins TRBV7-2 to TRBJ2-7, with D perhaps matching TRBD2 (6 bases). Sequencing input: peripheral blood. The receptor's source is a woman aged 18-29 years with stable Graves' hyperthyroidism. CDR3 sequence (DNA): TGTGCCAGCAGCTTAGGGGCTAGCGTTACCTACGAGCAGTACTTC. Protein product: CASSLGASVTYEQYF. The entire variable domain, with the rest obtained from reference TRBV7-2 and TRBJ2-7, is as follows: GAGVSQSPSNKVTEKGKDVELRCDPISGHTALYWYRQSLGQGLEFLIYFQGNSAPDKSGLPSDRFSAERTGGSVSTLTIQRTQQEDSAVYLCASSLGASVTYEQYFGPGTRLTVT.